This T cell receptor (beta chain) was documented in a study of Tregs in tolerant kidney transplant recipients. Sequencing used immunoSEQ multiplex PCR; TCRdb keeps in-frame clones, though not all of them. The repertoire holds more than 60,000 clones, with approximately 91% as singletons. The CDR3 sequence is 12 residues long. Germline CDR1 reads SQVTM; CDR2 reads ANQGSEA. The ends lost 7 bases at V and 7 bases at J; junction bases unmatched: 8. This specimen consisted of CD4+ T cells from blood, obtained before the transplant. This TCR came from a human donor who received a combined kidney and bone marrow transplant. The chain uses TRBV29-1 and TRBJ2-7, with 9 bases matching TRBD1. This CDR3 reads CSAQGQGLEQYF. CDR3 DNA: TGCAGCGCCCAGGGACAGGGCTTGGAGCAGTACTTC.